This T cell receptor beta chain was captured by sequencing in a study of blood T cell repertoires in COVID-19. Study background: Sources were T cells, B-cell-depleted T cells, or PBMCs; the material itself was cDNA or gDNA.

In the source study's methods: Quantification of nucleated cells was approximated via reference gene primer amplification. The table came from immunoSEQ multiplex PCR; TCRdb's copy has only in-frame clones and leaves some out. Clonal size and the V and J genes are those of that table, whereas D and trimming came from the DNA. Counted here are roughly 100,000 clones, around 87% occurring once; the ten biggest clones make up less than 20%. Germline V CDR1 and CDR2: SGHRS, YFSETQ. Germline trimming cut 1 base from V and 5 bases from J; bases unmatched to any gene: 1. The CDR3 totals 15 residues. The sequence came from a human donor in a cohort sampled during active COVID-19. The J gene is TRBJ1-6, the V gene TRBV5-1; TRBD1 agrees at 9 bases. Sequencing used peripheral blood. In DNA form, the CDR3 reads TGCGCCAGCAGCTTGCGGACAGGGGATAATTCACCCCTCCACTTT. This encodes CASSLRTGDNSPLHF. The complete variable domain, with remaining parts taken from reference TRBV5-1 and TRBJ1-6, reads KAGVTQTPRYLIKTRGQQVTLSCSPISGHRSVSWYQQTPGQGLQFLFEYFSETQRNKGNFPGRFSGRQFSNSRSEMNVSTLELGDSALYLCASSLRTGDNSPLHFGNGTRLTVT.